This T cell receptor (beta chain) was obtained from a study of T cell changes during pregnancy in multiple sclerosis. Germline V lookup: CDR1 SGHDN, CDR2 FVKESK. Trimming pared 3 bases from V and 1 base from J, leaving 20 bases between. The CDR3 runs 18 residues. The method was immunoSEQ multiplex PCR; TCRdb's version includes in-frame clones alone and lacks a portion of them. This table holds tens of thousands of clones, roughly nine tenths found once. This clone counts as medium-sized. The TCR sequence derives from a female donor with multiple sclerosis, enrolled in a pregnancy study. The rearrangement joins TRBV14 to TRBJ2-3, with D perhaps matching TRBD2 (6 bases). The sequencing used CD4+ T cells from peripheral blood mononuclear cells, collected in the first trimester of pregnancy. The DNA for the CDR3 is TGTGCCAGCAGCCATCGTTCCGCGGGGCTAGGGCGCACAGATACGCAGTATTTT. It yields the protein CASSHRSAGLGRTDTQYF. The full variable domain, in which reference TRBV14 and TRBJ2-3 provide the parts outside the CDR3, is EAGVTQFPSHSVIEKGQTVTLRCDPISGHDNLYWYRRVMGKEIKFLLHFVKESKQDESGMPNNRFLAERTGGTYSTLKVQPAELEDSGVYFCASSHRSAGLGRTDTQYFGPGTRLTVL.